This T cell receptor beta chain is from a study of T cell changes during pregnancy in multiple sclerosis. Profiling relied on immunoSEQ multiplex PCR, and the TCRdb table lists in-frame clones only, not all of them. The repertoire holds some 40,000 clones, about 90% seen once, with 0.3% to 0.4% in the top ten. The receptor's source is a female donor in good health, enrolled as a control in a pregnancy study. The source material was CD4+ T cells from peripheral blood mononuclear cells, sampled in the third trimester of pregnancy.

For the CDR3, the DNA is TGTGCCAGCAGCTTAGGCGGGGGACAGCCCCAGCATTTT. Its translation: CASSLGGGQPQHF. This chain joins TRBV7-9 and TRBJ1-5, with TRBD1 as a possible D gene (5 bases). Between the trimmed V and J ends, which lost 1 base and 7 bases, there was a span of 8 bases. The CDR3 extends over 13 amino acids. The germline V gene encodes CDR1 SEHNR and CDR2 FQNEAQ (reference sequence).